The T cell receptor (beta chain) under discussion was sequenced for a study of cytomegalovirus exposure and HLA in healthy donors. General study points: Earlier findings revealed that most TCR beta V segments proved productive either about 90% or about 30% of the time. There were some public TCRs occurring in many donors, but most TCR sequences were rare.

CDR3 length: 14 residues. V trimming: 2 bases; J trimming: 3 bases; junction bases outside the gene matches: 3. Germline CDR1 is SGHRS and CDR2 is YFSETQ. It was with 60 Vbeta and 13 Jbeta primers that the PCR ran. Here immunoSEQ multiplex PCR was the method, and the copy in TCRdb shows in-frame clones only, minus some. The sample includes some 130,000 clones, around 80% of them seen just once. A word on this clone: Its antigen is unidentified.

The V gene is TRBV5-1, the J gene TRBJ1-1; 8 bases align to TRBD1. This sequence was found in a man aged 25-45 years in good health and CMV-seronegative. Sequenced sample: PBMCs. The CDR3 DNA is TGCGCCAGCAGCTTAAACAGGGGGGACACTGAAGCTTTCTTT. Translation: CASSLNRGDTEAFF.